This entry features one T cell receptor beta chain sequence. Its target is unknown. This sample is part of a study of early T cells in non-severe SARS-CoV-2 infection. TCRdb passed the 5' RACE reads through MiXCR, listing each CDR3 protein once. This sample yields about 77,000 distinct CDR3 sequences, of which about 15% are seen a single time; approximately 2.6% belongs to the top ten. After removal of 4 bases from V and 2 bases from J, the junction contained 7 bases not matched to a gene. The germline gives CDR1 MGHRA, CDR2 YSYEKL. The CDR3 loop spans 15 amino acids. Whole-study findings and limits: VDJdb-based matching was biased toward anti-spike CD8 responses and missed private and CD4 specificities.

The chain is built from TRBV4-1 and TRBJ1-1, with 7 bases identical to TRBD1. Specimen: whole blood. The TCR comes from an adult who was a healthcare worker with PCR-confirmed SARS-CoV-2 infection or an uninfected control (not recorded which). The CDR3: CASSRDDRANTEAFF. CDR3 in DNA: TGCGCCAGCAGCCGTGACGACAGGGCTAACACTGAAGCTTTCTTT.